Listed here are 30 T cell receptor beta chains from one sample, sequenced in a study of brain metastases from non-small cell lung cancer. Sequencing was performed with immunoSEQ multiplex PCR; in TCRdb, only in-frame clones are kept and a portion is missing. The top ten hold 4% to 5% of the sample, which has approximately 1,800 clones, roughly nine tenths seen once. Sequencing was done on a sample of primary lung tumor tissue. The receptors derive from a donor at least 40 years old with non-small cell lung cancer.

CDR3 bases: TGTGCCAGCAGCTTAAGCGGGACAGGCTCCTACAATGAGCAGTTCTTC. Protein: CASSLSGTGSYNEQFF. This chain links TRBV7-2 with TRBJ2-1, with D perhaps matching TRBD1 (8 bases). This CDR3 spans 16 amino acids. Trimming removed 2 bases from V and 0 bases from J, with 11 bases in between. The germline V gene encodes CDR1 SGHTA and CDR2 FQGNSA.

The CDR3 DNA reads TGTGCCAGCAGCCCCAGACAGGGGGCGGGTTCGAACTATGGCTACACCTTC. Its protein is CASSPRQGAGSNYGYTF. The chain is built from TRBV3-1 (or the pseudogene TRBV3-2) and TRBJ1-2; 10 positions agree with TRBD1. The germline V gene encodes CDR1 LGHDT and CDR2 YNNKEL (reference sequence). The V and J ends lost 4 bases and 2 bases, in that order; junction bases with no gene match: 10. CDR3 size: 17 residues.

The genes are TRBV15 and TRBJ2-7; 8 nucleotides align to TRBD2. CDR1 is LNHNV, CDR2 YYDKDF, per germline (reference sequence). The CDR3 extends over 15 amino acids. J was trimmed by 6 bases and V by 3 bases; bases with no gene match: 10. The chain's CDR3 is CATSRELGGASEQYF. The CDR3 DNA sequence: TGTGCCACCAGCAGGGAACTCGGGGGGGCGAGCGAGCAGTACTTC. Based on the CDR3 plus reference TRBV15 and TRBJ2-7, the full variable domain is DAMVIQNPRYQVTQFGKPVTLSCSQTLNHNVMYWYQQKSSQAPKLLFHYYDKDFNNEADTPDNFQSRRPNTSFCFLDIRSPGLGDTAMYLCATSRELGGASEQYFGPGTRLTVT.

The genes are TRBV5-1 and TRBJ1-4; a possible D gene is TRBD1 (5 bases). This CDR3 has 16 amino acids. Looked up from germline, CDR1 is SGHRS and CDR2 is YFSETQ. V was cut by 2 bases and J by 8 bases, with 19 bases left in between. CDR3 sequence (DNA): TGCGCCAGCAGCTTCTTGGCTTCACCTGAGGGGGAAAAACTGTTTTTT. It yields the protein CASSFLASPEGEKLFF.

The chain recombines TRBV6-5 with TRBJ1-4; TRBD1 matches 8 bases. The CDR3 runs to 15 residues. Trimming at V came to 5 bases and at J to 3 bases, leaving 5 bases not matched to a gene. Germline values: CDR1 MNHEY, CDR2 SVGAGI. CDR3 loop: CASSLGQGPNEKLFF. The CDR3 DNA reads TGTGCCAGCAGTCTTGGACAGGGCCCTAATGAAAAACTGTTTTTT.

The rearrangement uses TRBV6-5 and TRBJ1-2, with D tentatively TRBD1 (5 bases). Germline V CDR1 and CDR2: MNHEY, SVGAGI. There are 15 residues in the CDR3. The V gene lost 2 bases and the J gene lost 6 bases, with 16 bases spanning the gap. In nucleotides, the CDR3 is TGTGCCAGCAGTTACCACGGGCAGGGTCAAAATGGCTACACCTTC. It translates to CASSYHGQGQNGYTF.

This clone was seen a few times. This chain uses TRBV6-2 or TRBV6-3 with TRBJ1-5; D call uncertain. Germline V lookup: CDR1 MNHEY, CDR2 SVGEGT. The CDR3 totals 15 residues. Trimming removed 2 bases at V and 1 base at J, with 9 bases between. The CDR3 nucleotides read TGTGCCAGCAGTTACGACGTCGGGAGCAATCAGCCCCAGCATTTT. Translation gives CASSYDVGSNQPQHF.

The gene calls are TRBV24-1 and TRBJ2-1, with 14 bases that match TRBD2. CDR1 is KGHDR, CDR2 SFDVKD, per germline. There are 18 residues in the CDR3. Unmatched junction bases numbered 9, after V lost 4 bases and J lost 5 bases. CDR3 sequence (DNA): TGTGCCACCAGTGACTCGGGACTAGCGGGGGCCCACCACAATGAGCAGTTCTTC. It codes for CATSDSGLAGAHHNEQFF.

J is TRBJ1-1 and V is TRBV6-1, with D possibly matching TRBD1 (5 bases). The CDR3 sequence is 16 residues long. The V gene's germline CDR1 is MNHNS and CDR2 SASEGT. Trimming left V 4 bases short and J 0 bases short, with 15 bases between. In DNA form, the CDR3 reads TGTGCCAGCAGTGTCGGGACCGGCCGGATGAACACTGAAGCTTTCTTT. Amino acid sequence: CASSVGTGRMNTEAFF.

The chain employs TRBV6-2 or TRBV6-3 and TRBJ1-1; possible D gene TRBD1, 5 bases. The germline V gene encodes CDR1 MNHEY and CDR2 SVGEGT. Trimming cost V 6 bases and J 0 bases, with 20 bases left between them. The CDR3 runs 17 residues. The CDR3 nucleotides read TGTGCCAGCAGCCCTACCTGGGGGGGAGGAGTGAACACTGAAGCTTTCTTT. This codes for CASSPTWGGGVNTEAFF.

The chain uses TRBV7-9 and TRBJ2-3; 11 nucleotides align to TRBD2. The length of the CDR3 is 15 residues. V shed 3 bases and J 4 bases; nucleotides not matched to a gene: 3. From germline, CDR1 is SEHNR and CDR2 FQNEAQ (reference sequence). The CDR3 protein is CASSFVTSGADTQYF. The CDR3 nucleotides are TGTGCCAGCAGCTTCGTGACTAGCGGGGCAGATACGCAGTATTTT.

This clone has only one observation. This chain links TRBV3-1 (or the pseudogene TRBV3-2) with TRBJ2-1, with a possible D match to TRBD2 (5 bases). CDR3 length: 14 residues. Germline values: CDR1 LGHDT, CDR2 YNNKEL (reference sequence). V was pared by 3 bases and J by 10 bases, with 16 bases between. CDR3 loop: CASSHTAEVIEQFF. The CDR3 nucleotides are TGTGCCAGCAGCCACACGGCGGAGGTTATCGAGCAGTTCTTC.

CDR3 loop: CASSIRPGEIQYF. The CDR3 bases are TGTGCCAGTAGTATTCGCCCGGGTGAAATTCAGTACTTC. This sequence joins TRBV19 and TRBJ2-4; no clear D. V lost 3 bases and J lost 10, with 13 bases in between. CDR1 is LNHDA and CDR2 is SQIVND in the germline V gene (reference sequence). This CDR3 is 13 amino acids long. The variable domain in full, with the rest retrieved from reference TRBV19 and TRBJ2-4, is DGGITQSPKYLFRKEGQNVTLSCEQNLNHDAMYWYRQDPGQGLRLIYYSQIVNDFQKGDIAEGYSVSREKKESFPLTVTSAQKNPTAFYLCASSIRPGEIQYFGAGTRLSVL.

This clone was detected once. The chain carries TRBV29-1 and TRBJ1-5, with a possible D match to TRBD1 (5 bases). The CDR3 extends over 11 amino acids. Per germline, CDR1 SQVTM and CDR2 ANQGSEA. V lost 4 bases and J 5 bases, leaving 6 bases between the germline ends. This chain's CDR3 is CSVGGDQPQHF. In DNA form, the CDR3 reads TGCAGCGTTGGGGGGGATCAGCCCCAGCATTTT.

The chain carries TRBV5-6 and TRBJ2-1, with unresolved D. V lost 2 bases to trimming and J lost 7 bases, with 7 bases between them. The CDR3 is 12 residues long. The V gene's germline CDR1 is SGHDT and CDR2 YYEEEE. In nucleotides, the CDR3 is TGTGCCAGCAGCTTTAAGTGGAATGAGCAGTTCTTC. It codes for CASSFKWNEQFF.

CDR3 loop: CASSLSSYNQPQHF. Here the CDR3 DNA reads TGTGCCAGCAGTTTAAGCAGCTACAATCAGCCCCAGCATTTT. J is TRBJ1-5 and V is TRBV28; D not certain. Per the germline V gene, CDR1 is MDHEN and CDR2 is SYDVKM. V was pared by 2 bases and J by 3 bases, with 8 bases between. The CDR3 totals 14 residues. Combining the CDR3 with reference TRBV28 and TRBJ1-5 gives the whole variable domain DVKVTQSSRYLVKRTGEKVFLECVQDMDHENMFWYRQDPGLGLRLIYFSYDVKMKEKGDIPEGYSVSREKKERFSLILESASTNQTSMYLCASSLSSYNQPQHFGDGTRLSIL.

This rearrangement joins TRBV9 to TRBJ1-3, with D maybe TRBD1 (5 bases). The CDR3 is 15 residues long. The germline V and J ends were trimmed by 1 base and 2 bases, with 10 bases remaining between them. CDR1 and CDR2 from the germline V gene are SGDLS and YYNGEE. The CDR3 nucleotides read TGTGCCAGCAGCGTATCCGGGGACGCTGGAAACACCATATATTTT. It yields the protein CASSVSGDAGNTIYF.

The V and J genes are TRBV28 and TRBJ2-7; no clear D gene. V lost 6 bases to trimming and J lost 7 bases, with 13 bases between them. Germline lookup yields CDR1 MDHEN and CDR2 SYDVKM. CDR3 length: 12 amino acids. The CDR3 reads CASSVAHGEQYF. The CDR3 nucleotides are TGTGCCAGCAGCGTTGCCCATGGAGAGCAGTACTTC.

The chain uses TRBV6-5 and TRBJ2-7; weak D call: TRBD2 (5 bases). V lost 6 bases to trimming and J lost 1 base, with 10 bases between them. This CDR3 contains 13 residues. CDR1 is MNHEY and CDR2 is SVGAGI in the germline V gene. The DNA of the CDR3 is TGTGCCAGCAGGGCCGGGGTTTCCTACGAGCAGTACTTC. This encodes CASRAGVSYEQYF.

This rearrangement joins TRBV10-2 to TRBJ1-2; possible D gene TRBD1, 5 bases. The germline CDR1 and CDR2 sequences are WSHSY and SAAADI. Trimming pared 5 bases from V and 7 bases from J, leaving 17 bases between. This CDR3 is built from 14 residues. The CDR3 loop reads CASSRFREEGGYTF. The DNA for the CDR3 is TGCGCCAGCAGTCGTTTCAGGGAAGAAGGTGGCTACACCTTC.

The V and J genes are TRBV28 and TRBJ1-1; possibly TRBD1 for D (6 bases). V shed 7 bases and J shed 5 bases, with 17 bases lying between them. This CDR3 comprises 14 residues. Germline V gene data show CDR1 as MDHEN and CDR2 as SYDVKM. As DNA, the CDR3 is TGTGCCAGCACGCAGCTCGGGGGGCGGACTGAAGCTTTCTTT. Translated, it gives CASTQLGGRTEAFF.

This sequence joins TRBV5-1 and TRBJ1-1; D is perhaps TRBD1 (5 bases). The V end was cut by 0 bases, the J end by 0 bases, with 9 bases between. The CDR3 is 15 residues long. Germline loops: CDR1 SGHRS, CDR2 YFSETQ. The CDR3 coding sequence is TGCGCCAGCAGCTTGGCAGGGATTATGAACACTGAAGCTTTCTTT. This gives the protein CASSLAGIMNTEAFF.

This sequence joins TRBV7-2 and TRBJ2-3; 7 bases map to TRBD2. The CDR3 consists of 16 residues. In germline, CDR1 is SGHTA, CDR2 FQGNSA. V lost 5 bases, J lost 4 bases, and 12 bases stayed unmatched. The CDR3 is CASSAGTSVLADTQYF. The CDR3 region has the DNA TGTGCCAGCAGCGCCGGAACTAGCGTCCTCGCAGATACGCAGTATTTT.

The chain uses TRBV28 and TRBJ1-1; no clear D gene. Trimming removed 6 bases from V and 4 bases from J, with 9 bases in between. The germline V gene encodes CDR1 MDHEN and CDR2 SYDVKM. This CDR3 comprises 12 residues. The CDR3 DNA reads as TGTGCCAGCAGAACCCGGACCACTGAAGCTTTCTTT. The encoded protein is CASRTRTTEAFF.

This clone was seen once. The chain carries TRBV5-1 and TRBJ2-7, with unresolved D. Germline loops: CDR1 SGHRS, CDR2 YFSETQ. The CDR3 has 14 residues. V lost 6 bases, J lost 6 bases, and 19 bases lay in between. The CDR3 is CASKEEGGLVEQYF. The CDR3 DNA sequence: TGCGCCAGCAAAGAGGAAGGTGGCCTGGTCGAGCAGTACTTC.

The chain carries TRBV7-3 and TRBJ2-2, with D possibly TRBD1 on 6 matching bases. The germline V and J ends were trimmed by 3 bases and 0 bases, with 11 bases remaining between them. CDR1 is SGHTA, CDR2 FQGTGA, per germline. CDR3 length: 16 residues. CDR3 loop: CASSFSPGANTGELFF. The CDR3, as DNA: TGTGCCAGCAGCTTCTCTCCAGGGGCGAACACCGGGGAGCTGTTTTTT.

The V call is TRBV12-3 or TRBV12-4, the J call TRBJ2-7; D might be TRBD1 (6 bases). The CDR3 is 12 amino acids. Trimming left V 4 bases short and J 3 bases short, with 7 bases between. The CDR3 here is CASSSGDYEQYF. The CDR3 bases are TGTGCCAGCAGTTCAGGGGACTACGAGCAGTACTTC.

The chain combines TRBV6-5 with TRBJ2-2; no reliable D call. Trimming took 0 bases from V and 7 from J, leaving 12 bases between them. The CDR3 extends over 15 amino acids. Germline loops: CDR1 MNHEY, CDR2 SVGAGI. CDR3 nucleotides: TGTGCCAGCAGTTACTCGCCCCTTATTAGCGGGGAGCTGTTTTTT. Protein sequence: CASSYSPLISGELFF.

The CDR3 region is CASKRGTTSSTDTQYF. CDR3 nucleotides: TGTGCCAGCAAGAGAGGGACCACTTCTAGCACAGATACGCAGTATTTT. V is TRBV5-4 and J is TRBJ2-3; D might be TRBD1 or TRBD2, each matching 5 bases. V lost 6 bases to trimming and J lost 0 bases, with 17 bases between them. Germline CDR1 is SGHNT and CDR2 is YYREEE (reference sequence). The CDR3 runs 16 residues.

This clone was observed a single time. The chain's CDR3 is CASSLGGGPLGTQYF. Written as DNA, the CDR3 is TGTGCCAGCAGCTTGGGCGGTGGACCCCTGGGGACCCAGTACTTC. V is TRBV7-2 and J is TRBJ2-5, with unresolved D. The CDR3 sequence is 15 residues long. The V end lost 3 bases, the J end lost 7 bases, and 18 bases lay between the germline ends. Germline V gives CDR1 SGHTA, CDR2 FQGNSA. Filled out from reference TRBV7-2 and TRBJ2-5, the complete variable domain reads GAGVSQSPSNKVTEKGKDVELRCDPISGHTALYWYRQSLGQGLEFLIYFQGNSAPDKSGLPSDRFSAERTGGSVSTLTIQRTQQEDSAVYLCASSLGGGPLGTQYFGPGTRLLVL.